The rows below give T cell receptor gamma chains drawn from one sample of a study of fetal and pediatric gammadelta thymocytes. TCRdb re-called clones from the reads via CATT. The top ten clones hold 12% of a sample with approximately 400 gamma-chain clones, 3.5% to 5.5% of them seen once. Sequenced input: non-Vgamma9Vdelta2 gamma-delta T cells from the thymus. These TCRs come from a child who underwent cardiac surgery and was recorded as healthy. Each CDR3 is given with its conserved first and last residue. Size is stated for part of the rows, as once, few or many counts, or as a class when the clone is expanded.

j_call clone_size v_call cdr3_aa cdr3_nt
TRGJP1 large TRGV2 CATWDGPGTGWFKIF TGTGCCACCTGGGACGGGCCGGGGACTGGTTGGTTCAAGATATTT
TRGJ1/TRGJ2 large TRGV4 CATWDGPCYYKKLF TGTGCCACCTGGGATGGGCCATGTTATTATAAGAAACTCTTT
TRGJ1/TRGJ2 large TRGV9 CALWEQNYYKKLF TGTGCCTTGTGGGAGCAAAATTATTATAAGAAACTCTTT
TRGJP1 medium-sized TRGV10 CAAWDGNYTTGWFKIF TGTGCTGCGTGGGATGGCAACTATACCACTGGTTGGTTCAAGATATTT
TRGJ1/TRGJ2 medium-sized TRGV4 CATWDGRDKKLF TGTGCCACCTGGGATGGGAGAGATAAGAAACTCTTT
TRGJ1/TRGJ2 large TRGV9 CALWEVWYKKLF TGTGCCTTGTGGGAGGTGTGGTATAAGAAACTCTTT
TRGJ1/TRGJ2 large TRGV8 CATWGNNKKLF TGTGCCACCTGGGGTAACAATAAGAAACTCTTT
TRGJ1/TRGJ2 large TRGV9 CALWEVPYKKLF TGTGCCTTGTGGGAGGTGCCTTATAAGAAACTCTTT
TRGJ1/TRGJ2 large TRGV2 CATWDGRPHYYKKLF TGTGCCACCTGGGACGGGCGCCCCCATTATTATAAGAAACTCTTT
TRGJ1/TRGJ2 large TRGV3 CATWDRPANYYKKLF TGTGCCACCTGGGACAGACCAGCGAATTATTATAAGAAACTCTTT
TRGJP2 NA TRGV2 CATWDGSSSDWIKTF TGTGCCACCTGGGACGGCTCAAGTAGTGATTGGATCAAGACGTTT
TRGJ1/TRGJ2 large TRGV8 CATWDGGYKKLF TGTGCCACCTGGGATGGGGGTTATAAGAAACTCTTT
TRGJ1/TRGJ2 large TRGV2 CATWDGNYYKKLF TGTGCCACCTGGGACGGAAATTATTATAAGAAACTCTTT
TRGJ1/TRGJ2 large TRGV4 CATWDGPGCYYKKLF TGTGCCACCTGGGATGGGCCCGGATGTTATTATAAGAAACTCTTT
TRGJ1/TRGJ2 few TRGV3 CATWDTHGNYKKLF TGTGCCACCTGGGACACCCACGGGAATTATAAGAAACTCTTT
TRGJ1/TRGJ2 medium-sized TRGV9 CALWEVSYKKLF TGTGCCTTGTGGGAGGTGTCTTATAAGAAACTCTTT
TRGJ1/TRGJ2 large TRGV2 CATWDGQGYKKLF TGTGCCACCTGGGACGGGCAGGGGTATAAGAAACTCTTT
TRGJ1/TRGJ2 large TRGV5 CATWDRRDYYKKLF TGTGCCACCTGGGACAGGCGGGATTATTATAAGAAACTCTTT
TRGJ1/TRGJ2 large TRGV4 CATWDGPVYYKKLF TGTGCCACCTGGGATGGTCCCGTTTATTATAAGAAACTCTTT
TRGJ1/TRGJ2 large TRGV9 CALKNYYKKLF TGTGCCTTGAAGAATTATTATAAGAAACTCTTT